This TCR beta chain derives from a study of T cell responses to AZD1222 COVID-19 vaccine. Study-level findings and limits: At baseline, just six or seven AZD1222 recipients tested seropositive. Possibly, clonal diversity was underestimated; donors were largely white British and included more females.

Libraries were prepared by immunoSEQ multiplex PCR; TCRdb keeps only in-frame clonotypes and omits some of them. The profile shows some 150,000 clones, about 82% of them singletons. CDR3 length: 16 residues. Between the trimmed V and J ends, which lost 2 bases and 0 bases, there was a span of 11 bases. CDR1 is ENHRY and CDR2 is SYGVKD in the germline V gene. Concerning this clone: The antigen remains unidentified.

The sequence came from an adult who received the MenACWY meningococcal vaccine as a control. The V gene is TRBV10-3, the J gene TRBJ1-5; D is ambiguous. The sample here was peripheral blood, taken 28 days after the second dose of the MenACWY control vaccine. The CDR3 region is CAISERRSDSNQPQHF. CDR3 bases: TGTGCCATCAGTGAGAGACGGAGCGATAGCAATCAGCCCCAGCATTTT.